Detailed here is one T cell receptor beta chain. Its target is not known. This CDR3 comprises 15 residues. J lost 8 bases, V lost 3 bases, and 10 bases had no gene match. Germline CDR1 SGHAT, CDR2 FQNNGV. This entry comes from a study of T cell responses to AZD1222 COVID-19 vaccine. Whole-study findings and limits: White British donors predominated, females outnumbered males, and clonal diversity was possibly underestimated.

Using immunoSEQ multiplex PCR, the repertoire was profiled, and TCRdb retains in-frame clones only, with some absent. This sample has roughly 120,000 clones, with 94% found just once. The specimen comprised peripheral blood, sampled 28 days after the second AZD1222 dose. The TCR comes from an adult who received the AZD1222 COVID-19 vaccine. The rearrangement joins TRBV11-2 to TRBJ1-3; 7 bases fit TRBD1. The CDR3 region has the DNA TGTGCCAGCAGCTTGGGACAGTCGAGGGGGGACACCATATATTTT. Translation: CASSLGQSRGDTIYF.